The next 21 T cell receptor beta chains were all read from a single sample in a study of radiation and T cells in renal cell carcinoma. Time point specified: blood 4 weeks post-SBRT, at nephrectomy. Documented treatment: 15 Gy SBRT to primary tumor, nephrectomy 4 weeks later. TCRdb keeps only in-frame clones here, not all; method: immunoSEQ multiplex PCR. This sample carries around 140,000 clones, less than 90% of them seen once, and the ten largest clones take about 17%. The sequences come from blood, collected from a patient whose treatment included radiotherapy and nephrectomy. These receptors were obtained from a woman between 45 and 65 years old with renal cell carcinoma.

This sequence joins TRBV9 and TRBJ2-7, with 7 bases aligning to TRBD2. The J segment lost 1 base and the V segment lost 6 bases, leaving 7 bases of the junction unmatched. There are 14 residues in the CDR3. CDR1 and CDR2 (germline): SGDLS, YYNGEE. Here the CDR3 DNA reads TGTGCCAGCACCCGGGGGGAGTGGTCCTACGAGCAGTACTTC. Translation: CASTRGEWSYEQYF.

The V and J genes are TRBV7-2 and TRBJ1-5; 9 nucleotides align to TRBD1. J gave up 7 bases and V 5 bases, and 6 bases lay outside the gene matches. The V gene's germline CDR1 is SGHTA and CDR2 FQGNSA. The CDR3 runs 14 residues. The CDR3 DNA follows: TGTGCCAGCAGCCATACAGGGGGCGGGCAGCCCCAGCATTTT. Translating it yields CASSHTGGGQPQHF.

V and J are TRBV6-1 and TRBJ2-7; D is uncertain. Trimming removed 1 base at V and 0 bases at J, with 4 bases between. Germline CDR1 reads MNHNS; CDR2 reads SASEGT. This CDR3 is built from 13 residues. CDR3 DNA sequence: TGTGCCAGCAGTGAAGAGGTCTCCTACGAGCAGTACTTC. This translates into CASSEEVSYEQYF.

V usage is TRBV10-3 and J usage is TRBJ2-5; D is perhaps TRBD1 (5 bases). There are 14 residues in the CDR3. The V end was cut by 3 bases, the J end by 3 bases, with 11 bases between. Germline V lookup: CDR1 ENHRY, CDR2 SYGVKD. CDR3 amino acids: CAISDWGREETQYF. The CDR3 DNA reads TGTGCCATCAGTGATTGGGGCAGGGAAGAGACCCAGTACTTC.

V and J are TRBV20-1 and TRBJ2-7; D gene unclear. The length of the CDR3 is 11 residues. Trimming left V 3 bases short and J 4 bases short, with 7 bases between. Germline lookup yields CDR1 DFQATT and CDR2 SNEGSKA (reference sequence). In DNA, the CDR3 is TGCAGTGCTAGCGTGGGATACGAGCAGTACTTC. This gives the protein CSASVGYEQYF.

This chain uses TRBV7-2 with TRBJ2-1; 10 bases are a match to TRBD2. V was pared by 0 bases and J by 3 bases, with 8 bases of the junction left unmatched. Germline-derived CDR1 and CDR2 are SGHTA and FQGNSA. This CDR3 has 18 residues. CDR3 in DNA: TGTGCCAGCAGCTTAGCCCCTAGCGGGAGAACGTTCTACAATGAGCAGTTCTTC. Protein: CASSLAPSGRTFYNEQFF.

This chain links TRBV19 with TRBJ2-1, with 8 bases lining up with TRBD2. This CDR3 contains 17 residues. The germline gives CDR1 LNHDA, CDR2 SQIVND (reference sequence). J lost 3 bases, V lost 7 bases, and 14 bases had no gene match. CDR3 region: CASTFERAGEIYNEQFF. The CDR3 nucleotides read TGTGCCAGTACGTTCGAACGAGCGGGAGAAATCTACAATGAGCAGTTCTTC.

The V and J genes are TRBV28 and TRBJ1-2, with D unresolved. This CDR3 has 13 amino acids. Germline loops: CDR1 MDHEN, CDR2 SYDVKM. The V end was cut by 7 bases, the J end by 0 bases, with 9 bases between. The CDR3 DNA is TGTGCCAGCAATGGTGGAGCTAACTATGGCTACACCTTC. Its translation is CASNGGANYGYTF.

This chain links TRBV5-4 with TRBJ2-6; 8 bases fit TRBD1. V lost 3 bases, J lost 0 bases, and 8 bases stayed unmatched. Germline lookup yields CDR1 SGHNT and CDR2 YYREEE (reference sequence). There are 18 residues in the CDR3. The CDR3: CASSSDRQGSSGANVLTF. CDR3 in DNA: TGTGCCAGCAGCTCGGACAGACAGGGGTCCTCTGGGGCCAACGTCCTGACTTTC.

The chain joins TRBV27 to TRBJ2-3; weak D call: TRBD1 (5 bases). V dropped 3 bases and J dropped 5 bases, with 12 bases sitting between them. Germline CDR1 MNHEY, CDR2 SMNVEV (reference sequence). The CDR3 consists of 14 residues. The CDR3 is CASSFRGSRDTQYF. CDR3 DNA sequence: TGTGCCAGCAGTTTTAGGGGTTCGCGAGATACGCAGTATTTT.

The chain employs TRBV19 and TRBJ1-6; D is unresolved. This CDR3 is built from 13 residues. Deletions cut 10 bases from V and 11 bases from J, with 18 bases between. CDR1 and CDR2 from the germline V gene are LNHDA and SQIVND (reference sequence). The CDR3 loop reads CATSAARSPPLHF. CDR3 in DNA: TGTGCCACTTCGGCCGCCCGAAGTCCACCCCTCCACTTT.

The rearrangement joins TRBV9 to TRBJ2-1; 8 nucleotides match TRBD2. The V and J ends lost 0 bases and 2 bases, in that order; junction bases with no gene match: 4. The germline CDR1 and CDR2 sequences are SGDLS and YYNGEE. The CDR3 totals 16 residues. DNA for the CDR3: TGTGCCAGCAGCGTAGGACGGGAGGGCCCCTACAATGAGCAGTTCTTC. Encoded protein: CASSVGREGPYNEQFF.

This clone turned up a few times. The chain combines TRBV7-9 with TRBJ1-1, with unresolved D. This CDR3 is 15 amino acids long. V was cut by 4 bases and J by 1 base, with 13 bases left in between. Germline V gene sequence: CDR1 SEHNR, CDR2 FQNEAQ (reference sequence). CDR3 DNA: TGTGCCAGCAGCTCACGAGACGGAGGGAACACTGAAGCTTTCTTT. It translates to CASSSRDGGNTEAFF. Using reference TRBV7-9 and TRBJ1-1 for the parts outside the CDR3, the full variable domain is DTGVSQNPRHKITKRGQNVTFRCDPISEHNRLYWYRQTLGQGPEFLTYFQNEAQLEKSRLLSDRFSAERPKGSFSTLEIQRTEQGDSAMYLCASSSRDGGNTEAFFGQGTRLTVV.

The V call is TRBV13, the J call TRBJ2-7, with TRBD1 identical over 9 bases. This CDR3 is built from 15 residues. Germline V gives CDR1 PRHDT, CDR2 FYEKMQ (reference sequence). Trimming took 1 base from V and 5 from J; bases not matched to a gene: 6. DNA of the CDR3: TGTGCCAGCAGCTTAGAACAGGGGGCTAGCGACGAGCAGTACTTC. Translating gives CASSLEQGASDEQYF.

The chain couples TRBV7-8 to TRBJ2-5; 9 nucleotides line up with TRBD2. With V trimmed by 1 base and J by 6 bases, 15 bases remained unmatched. The germline V gene has CDR1 SGHVS and CDR2 FQNEAQ. The CDR3 contains 18 residues. Here the CDR3 DNA reads TGTGCCAGCAGCTTAGTACCCCCAAGGGTAGCGGGAGTCAAGACCCAGTACTTC. Protein product: CASSLVPPRVAGVKTQYF.

The chain recombines TRBV7-2 with TRBJ2-1, with D tentatively TRBD2 (5 bases). V dropped 7 bases and J dropped 8 bases, with 15 bases sitting between them. CDR3 length equals 13 residues. Germline V gene lookup returns CDR1 SGHTA and CDR2 FQGNSA. CDR3 coding DNA: TGTGCCAGCATCGAGGGCCCAGGCGATGAGCAGTTCTTC. It is translated as CASIEGPGDEQFF. The full variable domain, rest sourced from reference TRBV7-2 and TRBJ2-1, is GAGVSQSPSNKVTEKGKDVELRCDPISGHTALYWYRQSLGQGLEFLIYFQGNSAPDKSGLPSDRFSAERTGGSVSTLTIQRTQQEDSAVYLCASIEGPGDEQFFGPGTRLTVL.

The rearrangement joins TRBV9 to TRBJ2-3; no firm D call. Germline lookup yields CDR1 SGDLS and CDR2 YYNGEE. The CDR3 covers 12 residues. Trimming pared 2 bases from V and 2 bases from J, leaving 3 bases between. The CDR3 sequence: CASSVFTDTQYF. Here the CDR3 DNA reads TGTGCCAGCAGCGTGTTCACAGATACGCAGTATTTT.

The table lists this clone with a count of one. CDR3 sequence: CATSRDLAGMDTQYF. CDR3 in DNA: TGTGCCACCAGCAGAGATCTGGCGGGAATGGATACGCAGTATTTT. This chain uses TRBV15 with TRBJ2-3, with D perhaps matching TRBD2 (6 bases). CDR3 length equals 15 residues. Germline V gene sequence: CDR1 LNHNV, CDR2 YYDKDF (reference sequence). Trimming pared 0 bases from V and 6 bases from J, leaving 13 bases between.

This chain links TRBV14 with TRBJ1-4; 7 bases agree with TRBD1. The germline V gene encodes CDR1 SGHDN and CDR2 FVKESK. This CDR3 is built from 16 residues. V lost 3 bases and J lost 5; bases outside the gene matches: 9. Here the CDR3 reads CASSHRRQGGNEKLFF. CDR3 DNA: TGTGCCAGCAGCCACCGACGCCAGGGGGGCAATGAAAAACTGTTTTTT.

The chain recombines TRBV7-9 with TRBJ2-6; 8 positions match TRBD1. There are 17 residues in the CDR3. Germline CDR1 is SEHNR and CDR2 is FQNEAQ (reference sequence). Losses at the gene ends were 6 bases for V and 1 base for J; bases not matched to a gene: 8. The CDR3 DNA reads TGTGCCAGCAGACCCGGGACAGGAGCGTCTGGGGCCAACGTCCTGACTTTC. This codes for CASRPGTGASGANVLTF.

This clone has more than one count but fewer than ten. This rearrangement joins TRBV10-3 to TRBJ1-6; D is perhaps TRBD1 (6 bases). V lost 4 bases and J 7 bases, leaving 14 bases between the germline ends. The germline V gene has CDR1 ENHRY and CDR2 SYGVKD. This CDR3 comprises 15 residues. The DNA of the CDR3 is TGTGCCATCAGTGCTTACAGGGAGGGCAATTCACCCCTCCACTTT. Protein product: CAISAYREGNSPLHF.